This TCR beta chain is from a study of cytomegalovirus exposure and HLA in healthy donors. Study-level background: Out of about 179 million T cells, an earlier analysis found more than 95 million unique TCR beta sequences in total.

V was cut by 3 bases and J by 8 bases, with 22 bases left in between. Germline loops: CDR1 LNHNV, CDR2 YYDKDF (reference sequence). The CDR3 sequence is 17 residues long. Concerning this clone itself: What it binds is unknown.

Researchers ran the PCR with 60 Vbeta and 13 Jbeta primers. Profiled with immunoSEQ multiplex PCR; TCRdb holds only in-frame clones, not every one. The sample carries roughly 100,000 clones, roughly 80% recorded once. Study results and caveats: High sensitivity and specificity were reportedly achieved when the classifier diagnosed cytomegalovirus status. Solely CMV serostatus was available to characterize immune exposure. Presence/absence analyses took donor sequencing depth as roughly uniform.

The chain carries TRBV15 and TRBJ1-4, with D uncertain. The sequencing sample was made of PBMCs. The source is a female donor in good health and CMV-seronegative. The CDR3 bases are TGTGCCACCAGCAGGGAACCACCGGGCCCCAAGCGGGAAAAACTGTTTTTT. It yields the protein CATSREPPGPKREKLFF.